This T cell receptor (beta chain) was identified in a study of blood T cell repertoires in COVID-19. With 0 bases removed from V and 4 bases from J, the gap between germline ends came to 3 bases. Germline lookup yields CDR1 LGHDT and CDR2 YNNKEL (reference sequence). The CDR3 loop spans 12 amino acids. TCRdb's table, derived via immunoSEQ multiplex PCR, lists solely in-frame clones and lacks some. Here the sample spans about 320,000 clones, 90% to 95% being singletons. Participants, 18 to 89 years old, spanned fewer than 25 US areas. Sequenced material: PBMCs or T cells enriched from blood (not recorded which). The chain is built from TRBV3-1 (or the pseudogene TRBV3-2) and TRBJ1-2, with no clear D. The source is a woman aged 25-40 years who had been exposed to COVID-19. The CDR3 sequence is CASSQESYGYTF. CDR3 bases: TGTGCCAGCAGCCAAGAGAGCTATGGCTACACCTTC.